This paragraph covers one TCR beta chain sequence. Using unique molecular identifiers, the investigators prepared the TCRbeta library. TCRdb independently ran MiXCR on the PCR reads; one entry per CDR3 protein. This sample yields about 610,000 distinct CDR3 sequences, of which about 10% are seen a single time; 4% to 5% belongs to the top ten. This record belongs to a study of T-cell reconstitution after alpha-beta-depleted transplantation in children. The CDR3 contains 17 residues. CDR1 and CDR2 from the germline V gene are MNHEY and SVGAGI. V was shortened by 3 bases and J by 2 bases, with 16 bases between the two germline ends.

The sample here was PBMCs from the stem cell graft donor, taken from the stem cell graft. V is TRBV6-5 and J is TRBJ1-4; D is unresolved. The TCR originated in a human donor who donated a stem cell graft to a child with acute myeloid leukemia. This CDR3 is CASSYSLEVVTNEKLFF. The CDR3 coding sequence is TGTGCCAGCAGTTATAGCTTGGAAGTTGTGACTAATGAAAAACTGTTTTTT.